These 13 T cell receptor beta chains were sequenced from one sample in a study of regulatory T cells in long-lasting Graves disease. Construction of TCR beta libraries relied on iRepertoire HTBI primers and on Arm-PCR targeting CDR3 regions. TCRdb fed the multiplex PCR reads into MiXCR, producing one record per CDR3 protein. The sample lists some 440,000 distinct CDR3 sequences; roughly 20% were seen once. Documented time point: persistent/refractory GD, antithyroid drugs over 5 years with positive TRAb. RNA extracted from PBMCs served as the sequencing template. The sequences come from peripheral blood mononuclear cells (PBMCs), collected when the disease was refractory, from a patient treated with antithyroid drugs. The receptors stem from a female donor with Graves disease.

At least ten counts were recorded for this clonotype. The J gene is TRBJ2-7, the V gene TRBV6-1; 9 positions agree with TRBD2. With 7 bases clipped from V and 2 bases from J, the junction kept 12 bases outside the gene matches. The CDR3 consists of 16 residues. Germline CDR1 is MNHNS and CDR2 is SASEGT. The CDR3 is CASKTPTLAGPYEQYF. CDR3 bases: TGTGCCAGCAAGACCCCCACGCTAGCGGGACCCTACGAGCAGTACTTC.

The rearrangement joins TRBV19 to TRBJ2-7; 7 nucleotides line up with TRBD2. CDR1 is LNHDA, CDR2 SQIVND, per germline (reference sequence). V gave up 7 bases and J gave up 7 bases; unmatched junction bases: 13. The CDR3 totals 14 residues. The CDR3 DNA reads TGTGCCAGTAAGGGGTCTAGCGGCTTTGGGGAGCAGTACTTC. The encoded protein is CASKGSSGFGEQYF.

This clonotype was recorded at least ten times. For the CDR3, the DNA is TGTGCCAGCAGCTTGGGGGCGATGTCGACTGAAGCTTTCTTT. It codes for CASSLGAMSTEAFF. This chain uses TRBV7-8 with TRBJ1-1; possible D gene TRBD1, 6 bases. The germline gives CDR1 SGHVS, CDR2 FQNEAQ. V lost 3 bases and J lost 5, with 13 bases in between. This CDR3 has 14 residues. The variable domain in full, with the rest retrieved from reference TRBV7-8 and TRBJ1-1, is GAGVSQSPRYKVAKRGQDVALRCDPISGHVSLFWYQQALGQGPEFLTYFQNEAQLDKSGLPSDRFFAERPEGSVSTLKIQRTQQEDSAVYLCASSLGAMSTEAFFGQGTRLTVV.

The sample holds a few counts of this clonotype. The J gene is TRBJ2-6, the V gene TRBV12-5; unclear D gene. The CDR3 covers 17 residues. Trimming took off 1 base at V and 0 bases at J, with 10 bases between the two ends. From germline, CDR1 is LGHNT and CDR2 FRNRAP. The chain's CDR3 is CASGLDRRSSGANVLTF. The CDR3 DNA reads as TGTGCTAGTGGTTTGGATCGCAGGAGCTCTGGGGCCAACGTCCTGACTTTC.

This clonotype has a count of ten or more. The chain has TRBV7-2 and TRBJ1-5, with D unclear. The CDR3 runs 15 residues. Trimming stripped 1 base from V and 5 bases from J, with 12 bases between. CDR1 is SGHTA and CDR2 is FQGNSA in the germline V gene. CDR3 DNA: TGTGCCAGCAGCTTAGAGAGTTCGCAGGATCAGCCCCAGCATTTT. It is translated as CASSLESSQDQPQHF.

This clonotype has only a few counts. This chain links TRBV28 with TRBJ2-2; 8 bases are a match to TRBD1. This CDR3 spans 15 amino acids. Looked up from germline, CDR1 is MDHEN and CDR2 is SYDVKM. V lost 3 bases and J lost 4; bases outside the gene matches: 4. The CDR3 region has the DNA TGTGCCAGCAGTTTCTACAGGGGGGCCACCGGGGAGCTGTTTTTT. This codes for CASSFYRGATGELFF.

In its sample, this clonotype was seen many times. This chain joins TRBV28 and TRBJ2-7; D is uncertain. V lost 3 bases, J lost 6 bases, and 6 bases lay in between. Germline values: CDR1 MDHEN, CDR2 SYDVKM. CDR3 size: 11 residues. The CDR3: CASSFFSEQYF. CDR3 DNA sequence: TGTGCCAGCAGTTTCTTCTCCGAGCAGTACTTC.

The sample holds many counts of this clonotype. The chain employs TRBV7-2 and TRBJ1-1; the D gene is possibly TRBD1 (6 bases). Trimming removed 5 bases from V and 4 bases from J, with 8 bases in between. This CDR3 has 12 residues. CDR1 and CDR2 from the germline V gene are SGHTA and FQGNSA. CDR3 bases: TGTGCCAGCAGCCAGGGGATCACTGAAGCTTTCTTT. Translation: CASSQGITEAFF.

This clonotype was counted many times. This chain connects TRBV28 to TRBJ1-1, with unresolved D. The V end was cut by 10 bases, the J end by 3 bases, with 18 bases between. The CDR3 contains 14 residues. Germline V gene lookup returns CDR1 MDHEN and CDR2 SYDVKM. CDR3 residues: CATKLPSWYTEAFF. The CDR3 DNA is TGTGCCACCAAACTCCCCTCGTGGTACACTGAAGCTTTCTTT.

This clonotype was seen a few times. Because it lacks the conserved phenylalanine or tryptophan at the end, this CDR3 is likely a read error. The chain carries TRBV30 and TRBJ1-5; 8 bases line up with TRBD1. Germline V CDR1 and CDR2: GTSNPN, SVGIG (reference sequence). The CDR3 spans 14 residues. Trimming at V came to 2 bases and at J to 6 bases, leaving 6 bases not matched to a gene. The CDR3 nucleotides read TGTGCCTGGAGTACCAGGGGGCCGGGTCAGCCCCAGCATCTT. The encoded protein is CAWSTRGPGQPQHL.

In DNA, the CDR3 is TGTGCCAGCAGCTACCAAGCCTACAATGAGCAGTTCTTC. Its translation: CASSYQAYNEQFF. V and J are TRBV7-3 and TRBJ2-1; D call uncertain. V was shortened by 4 bases and J by 2 bases, with 6 bases between the two germline ends. The germline gives CDR1 SGHTA, CDR2 FQGTGA. The CDR3 has 13 amino acids.

The CDR3, as DNA: TGTGCCAGCAGTTACTCGAGCGTAGCGGGAGGCGTCGAGACCCAGTACTTC. Amino acid sequence: CASSYSSVAGGVETQYF. The chain links TRBV6-2 or TRBV6-3 to TRBJ2-5; TRBD2 matches 10 bases. Germline V CDR1 and CDR2: MNHEY, SVGEGT. V shed 0 bases, J shed 5 bases, and the junction held 9 bases outside the gene matches. The CDR3 covers 17 residues.

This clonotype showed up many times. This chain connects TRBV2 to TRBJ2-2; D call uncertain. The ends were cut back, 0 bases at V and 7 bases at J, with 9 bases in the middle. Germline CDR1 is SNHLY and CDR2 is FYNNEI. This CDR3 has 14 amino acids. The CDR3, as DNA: TGTGCCAGCAGTGAAGCGGGCCCCAGCGGGGAGCTGTTTTTT. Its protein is CASSEAGPSGELFF.